This passage covers 19 T cell receptor beta chains from one sample sequenced in a study of T cells after yellow fever vaccination. Each CDR3 protein is one row after TCRdb ran MiXCR on the 5' RACE reads. Of tens of thousands of distinct CDR3 sequences in the sample, 7.4% were seen once. The specimen comprised CD8+ T cells sorted from PBMCs, sampled 15 days after the yellow fever booster vaccination. The origin of the receptors is a man aged 25-40 years who received the YFV17D yellow fever vaccine.

This clonotype was counted many times. This rearrangement joins TRBV7-9 to TRBJ2-1; the match to TRBD2 covers 14 bases. The CDR3 sequence is 17 residues long. CDR1 is SEHNR and CDR2 is FQNEAQ in the germline V gene (reference sequence). The V and J ends lost 5 bases and 1 base, in that order; junction bases with no gene match: 4. The CDR3 protein is CASSEGTSGSSYNEQFF. The CDR3 DNA sequence: TGTGCCAGCAGCGAGGGGACTAGCGGGAGTTCCTACAATGAGCAGTTCTTC.

This clonotype has a count of ten or more. The gene calls are TRBV4-1 and TRBJ2-1, with D possibly being TRBD1 or TRBD2 (7 bases each). The germline gives CDR1 MGHRA, CDR2 YSYEKL. The CDR3 has 16 amino acids. Trimming stripped 1 base from V and 1 base from J, with 11 bases between. As DNA, the CDR3 is TGCGCCAGCAGCCAAGGACAGGGAGGGTCCTACAATGAGCAGTTCTTC. Its translation is CASSQGQGGSYNEQFF.

There are many counts of this clonotype. The chain links TRBV25-1 to TRBJ2-3; possibly TRBD2 for D (6 bases). Trimming removed 4 bases at V and 4 bases at J, with 6 bases between. The CDR3 is 12 residues long. Per germline, CDR1 MGHDK and CDR2 SYGVNS. As DNA, the CDR3 is TGTGCCAGCAGTGGGGGGGCAGATACGCAGTATTTT. It encodes CASSGGADTQYF.

This clonotype has at least ten counts. The rearrangement uses TRBV7-2 and TRBJ2-3, with 12 positions matching TRBD2. The CDR3 covers 17 residues. Trimming removed 2 bases from V and 0 bases from J; junction bases left unmatched: 3. Germline CDR1 is SGHTA and CDR2 is FQGNSA. The CDR3 is CASSLLLAGGSTDTQYF. As DNA, the CDR3 is TGTGCCAGCAGCTTACTCCTAGCGGGAGGGAGCACAGATACGCAGTATTTT.

About this clonotype itself: A much more abundant neighbour one base away suggests this may be a read error. The rearrangement uses TRBV11-2 and TRBJ2-1; D may match TRBD1 or TRBD2 (6 bases each). CDR3 length: 16 amino acids. The V gene's germline CDR1 is SGHAT and CDR2 FQNNGV. The ends were cut back, 4 bases at V and 5 bases at J, with 18 bases in the middle. The CDR3 spells CASSSYDGGSNNEQFF. CDR3 bases: TGTGCCAGCAGCTCTTACGACGGGGGCAGCAACAATGAGCAGTTCTTC.

There are many counts of this clonotype. J is TRBJ2-7 and V is TRBV7-8; 7 bases fit TRBD2. Germline V gives CDR1 SGHVS, CDR2 FQNEAQ. V shed 8 bases and J 0 bases; nucleotides not matched to a gene: 4. The CDR3 extends over 13 amino acids. CDR3 region: CASSSGASYEQYF. CDR3 sequence (DNA): TGTGCCAGCTCTAGCGGAGCCTCCTACGAGCAGTACTTC.

Concerning this clonotype: This sequence may be a read error, since a much larger clone differs from it by one base. The V call is TRBV12-3 or TRBV12-4, the J call TRBJ2-1; no firm D call. The V end was cut by 3 bases, the J end by 7 bases, with 16 bases between. This CDR3 contains 15 residues. The CDR3 protein is CASSLISQTRNEQFF. CDR3 sequence (DNA): TGTGCCAGCAGTTTGATCTCGCAAACAAGAAATGAGCAGTTCTTC.

This clonotype appeared many times. This chain links TRBV6-5 with TRBJ2-7; D ambiguous. V dropped 0 bases and J dropped 3 bases, with 6 bases sitting between them. CDR3 length: 13 residues. The germline gives CDR1 MNHEY, CDR2 SVGAGI. CDR3 loop: CASSYSVGYEQYF. CDR3 sequence (DNA): TGTGCCAGCAGTTACTCGGTGGGCTACGAGCAGTACTTC.

This clonotype was seen at least ten times. The chain links TRBV14 to TRBJ2-1; TRBD2 might be the D (5 bases). The V end lost 3 bases, the J end lost 6 bases, and 12 bases lay between the germline ends. The CDR3 spans 14 residues. Germline CDR1 SGHDN, CDR2 FVKESK. The CDR3 region is CASSHWTQSNEQFF. CDR3 DNA: TGTGCCAGCAGCCATTGGACTCAGAGCAATGAGCAGTTCTTC.

As to this clonotype: One base away lies a much larger clone, so this may be a sequencing read error. This chain connects TRBV5-1 to TRBJ1-1; 7 bases line up with TRBD1. This CDR3 is 13 amino acids long. Germline values: CDR1 SGHRS, CDR2 YFSETQ. This CDR3 is CASSNGQDTKAFF. The CDR3, as DNA: TGCGCCAGCAGCAACGGACAGGACACTAAAGCTTTCTTT.

The rearrangement uses TRBV28 and TRBJ2-5; D unclear. The germline V and J ends were trimmed by 6 bases and 3 bases, with 11 bases remaining between them. CDR3 length: 13 residues. CDR1 and CDR2 from the germline V gene are MDHEN and SYDVKM. The CDR3 here is CASSRYKKETQYF. DNA of the CDR3: TGTGCCAGCAGCCGGTATAAGAAAGAGACCCAGTACTTC.

The V call is TRBV14, the J call TRBJ2-3; a weak D match, TRBD2 (6 bases). CDR3 length: 16 residues. Germline V gene sequence: CDR1 SGHDN, CDR2 FVKESK. V was shortened by 3 bases and J by 2 bases, with 15 bases between the two germline ends. CDR3 DNA sequence: TGTGCCAGCAGCCAGCCGGGGGTCGGTCTCACAGATACGCAGTATTTT. Amino acids: CASSQPGVGLTDTQYF.

This clonotype was picked up many times. This chain joins TRBV4-3 and TRBJ2-7; the D gene is possibly TRBD1 (6 bases). CDR1 is LGHNA, CDR2 YSLEER, per germline. V lost 4 bases and J lost 4, with 14 bases in between. The CDR3 covers 14 residues. CDR3 protein: CASSPGSRGYEQYF. DNA of the CDR3: TGCGCCAGCAGCCCTGGGTCAAGGGGGTACGAGCAGTACTTC.

This clonotype was recorded many times. CDR3 sequence (DNA): TGTGCCAGCAGTTCCGGGGCAACCTACGAGCAGTACTTC. Translating gives CASSSGATYEQYF. The rearrangement links TRBV12-3 or TRBV12-4 to TRBJ2-7; tentatively, D is TRBD1 or TRBD2 (5 bases each). V lost 4 bases and J lost 2, with 9 bases in between. The CDR3 totals 13 residues.

This clonotype was recorded at least ten times. The chain has TRBV6-5 and TRBJ1-1, with TRBD1 matching 7 bases. The CDR3 has 16 amino acids. Per the germline V gene, CDR1 is MNHEY and CDR2 is SVGAGI. Trimming at V came to 3 bases and at J to 2 bases, leaving 9 bases not matched to a gene. This CDR3 reads CASSYQVTGRNTEAFF. The DNA for the CDR3 is TGTGCCAGCAGTTATCAGGTGACAGGGAGAAACACTGAAGCTTTCTTT.

The J gene is TRBJ1-2, the V gene TRBV6-1; a weak D match, TRBD1 (6 bases). The V end lost 2 bases, the J end lost 6 bases, and 13 bases lay between the germline ends. Germline lookup yields CDR1 MNHNS and CDR2 SASEGT. The CDR3 spans 14 residues. CDR3 amino acids: CASSEPGGSDGYTF. Written as DNA, the CDR3 is TGTGCCAGCAGTGAACCGGGGGGCTCGGATGGCTACACCTTC.

The chain employs TRBV18 and TRBJ2-5; no clear D gene. The CDR3 runs to 12 residues. V lost 3 bases and J 3 bases, leaving 5 bases between the germline ends. The germline CDR1 and CDR2 sequences are KGHSH and LQKENI. The CDR3, as DNA: TGTGCCAGCTCACCTCCTGAAGAGACCCAGTACTTC. It specifies CASSPPEETQYF.

This clonotype was detected ten times or more. This rearrangement joins TRBV5-4 to TRBJ2-2, with TRBD1 matching 8 bases. This CDR3 has 13 amino acids. Germline V gene sequence: CDR1 SGHNT, CDR2 YYREEE (reference sequence). After removal of 9 bases from V and 4 bases from J, the junction contained 5 bases not matched to a gene. DNA of the CDR3: TGTGCCACTCCCGACAGGGGCACCGGGGAGCTGTTTTTT. As protein: CATPDRGTGELFF.

At least ten counts were recorded for this clonotype. The V and J genes are TRBV15 and TRBJ2-2, with 10 bases lining up with TRBD1. Germline lookup yields CDR1 LNHNV and CDR2 YYDKDF (reference sequence). Trimming at V came to 7 bases and at J to 7 bases, leaving 3 bases not matched to a gene. The CDR3 runs 13 residues. The CDR3 coding sequence is TGTGCCACCATGGGACAGGGGCACGGGGAGCTGTTTTTT. This encodes CATMGQGHGELFF. The complete variable domain, with remaining parts taken from reference TRBV15 and TRBJ2-2, reads DAMVIQNPRYQVTQFGKPVTLSCSQTLNHNVMYWYQQKSSQAPKLLFHYYDKDFNNEADTPDNFQSRRPNTSFCFLDIRSPGLGDTAMYLCATMGQGHGELFFGEGSRLTVL.